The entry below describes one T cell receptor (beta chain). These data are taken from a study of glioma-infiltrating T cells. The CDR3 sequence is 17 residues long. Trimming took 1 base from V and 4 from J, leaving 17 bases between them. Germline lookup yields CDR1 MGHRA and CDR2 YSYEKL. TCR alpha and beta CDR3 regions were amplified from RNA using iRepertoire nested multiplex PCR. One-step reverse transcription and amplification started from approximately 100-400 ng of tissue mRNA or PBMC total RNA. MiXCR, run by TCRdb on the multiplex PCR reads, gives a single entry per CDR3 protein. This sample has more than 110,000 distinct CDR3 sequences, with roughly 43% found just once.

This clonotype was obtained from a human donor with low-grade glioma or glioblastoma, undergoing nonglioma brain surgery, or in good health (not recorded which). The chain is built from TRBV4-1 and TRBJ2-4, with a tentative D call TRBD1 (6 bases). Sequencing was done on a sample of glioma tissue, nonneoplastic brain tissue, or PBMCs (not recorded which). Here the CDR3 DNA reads TGCGCCAGCAGCCAAGGCGTGGTGACAGGACCAAAAAACATTCAGTACTTC. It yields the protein CASSQGVVTGPKNIQYF.